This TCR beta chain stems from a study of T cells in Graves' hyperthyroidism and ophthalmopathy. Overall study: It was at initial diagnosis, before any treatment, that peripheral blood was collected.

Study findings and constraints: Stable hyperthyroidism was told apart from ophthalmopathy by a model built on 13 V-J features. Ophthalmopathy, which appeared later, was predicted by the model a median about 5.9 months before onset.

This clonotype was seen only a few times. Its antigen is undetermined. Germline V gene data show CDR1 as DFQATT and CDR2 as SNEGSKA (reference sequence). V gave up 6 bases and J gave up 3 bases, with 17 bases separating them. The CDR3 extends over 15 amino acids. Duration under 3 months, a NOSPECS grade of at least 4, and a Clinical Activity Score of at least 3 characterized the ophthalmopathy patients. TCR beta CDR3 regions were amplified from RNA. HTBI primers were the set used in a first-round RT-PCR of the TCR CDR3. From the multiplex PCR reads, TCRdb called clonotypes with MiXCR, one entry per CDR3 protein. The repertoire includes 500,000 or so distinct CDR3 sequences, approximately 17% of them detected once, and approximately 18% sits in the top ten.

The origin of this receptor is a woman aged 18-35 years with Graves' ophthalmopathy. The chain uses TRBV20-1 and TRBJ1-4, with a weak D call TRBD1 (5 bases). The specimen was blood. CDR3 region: CSALSGSWANEKLFF. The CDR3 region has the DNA TGCAGTGCCCTTTCAGGGTCTTGGGCTAATGAAAAACTGTTTTTT.